These 30 T cell receptor beta chains originate from one sample sequenced in a study of cytomegalovirus exposure and HLA in healthy donors (dated by TCRdb to the late 2010s). The protocol used for the library was the immunoSEQ multiplex PCR assay. Here the immuneACCESS table is served through TCRdb, limited to in-frame sequences with V and J called. Missing clones are a known gap in these copies; in checked studies unresolved V genes cover under half, and the rest lacks a known reason. This sample has roughly 280,000 clones in its table, and just over 85% of those were observed once. The ten biggest clones cover 0.95% to 1.1% of the sample. Sequenced input: PBMCs. The receptors shown here come from a woman between 18 and 29 years old in good health and CMV-seronegative.

V usage is TRBV11-3 and J usage is TRBJ1-2, with TRBD1 matching 7 bases. Germline CDR1 and CDR2: SGHNT and YENEEA. This CDR3 spans 12 amino acids. V lost 6 bases to trimming and J lost 2 bases; unmatched junction nucleotides: 0. The chain's CDR3 is CASRQGNYGYTF. The DNA for the CDR3 is TGTGCCAGCAGACAGGGGAACTATGGCTACACCTTC.

The chain couples TRBV5-1 to TRBJ2-3; 13 nucleotides align to TRBD2. The ends lost 2 bases at V and 0 bases at J; junction bases unmatched: 3. Germline CDR1 reads SGHRS; CDR2 reads YFSETQ. The CDR3 contains 17 residues. The CDR3 region has the DNA TGCGCCAGCAGCTTCCGGACTAGCGGGGGTAGCACAGATACGCAGTATTTT. It encodes CASSFRTSGGSTDTQYF. The full variable domain, in which reference TRBV5-1 and TRBJ2-3 provide the parts outside the CDR3, is KAGVTQTPRYLIKTRGQQVTLSCSPISGHRSVSWYQQTPGQGLQFLFEYFSETQRNKGNFPGRFSGRQFSNSRSEMNVSTLELGDSALYLCASSFRTSGGSTDTQYFGPGTRLTVL.

The chain carries TRBV10-3 and TRBJ1-2; no reliable D call. V was cut by 2 bases and J by 2 bases, with 6 bases left in between. Germline CDR1 ENHRY, CDR2 SYGVKD. The CDR3 contains 13 residues. The DNA of the CDR3 is TGTGCCATCAGTGAGACGGGAAACTATGGCTACACCTTC. It codes for CAISETGNYGYTF.

The chain couples TRBV4-1 to TRBJ1-2; no clear D. From germline, CDR1 is MGHRA and CDR2 YSYEKL. V lost 0 bases, J lost 1 base, and 6 bases lay in between. The CDR3 runs to 14 residues. CDR3: CASSQDYGNYGYTF. The CDR3 DNA is TGCGCCAGCAGCCAAGATTACGGTAACTATGGCTACACCTTC.

The chain joins TRBV5-1 to TRBJ2-2; D not resolved. The germline V and J ends were trimmed by 1 base and 6 bases, with 10 bases remaining between them. CDR3 size: 14 residues. Looked up from germline, CDR1 is SGHRS and CDR2 is YFSETQ. The DNA of the CDR3 is TGCGCCAGCAGCTTGTCCCCCCTACCCGGGGAGCTGTTTTTT. Translated, it gives CASSLSPLPGELFF.

The rearrangement uses TRBV5-4 and TRBJ2-7; TRBD2 matches at 7 bases. V trimming: 7 bases; J trimming: 1 base; junction bases outside the gene matches: 5. The germline CDR1 and CDR2 sequences are SGHNT and YYREEE (reference sequence). The CDR3 extends over 13 amino acids. The CDR3 DNA sequence: TGTGCCAGCGCCGGGGGGTTGTCCTACGAGCAGTACTTC. It specifies CASAGGLSYEQYF.

This chain links TRBV13 with TRBJ2-2; 9 bases are shared with TRBD1. With V trimmed by 5 bases and J by 4 bases, 20 bases remained unmatched. CDR1 is PRHDT and CDR2 is FYEKMQ in the germline V gene (reference sequence). There are 20 residues in the CDR3. The CDR3 protein is CASSLTPGQGPTGATGELFF. CDR3 in DNA: TGTGCCAGCAGCCTAACCCCGGGACAGGGACCGACAGGGGCCACCGGGGAGCTGTTTTTT.

The chain is built from TRBV25-1 and TRBJ2-4; a possible D gene is TRBD1 (5 bases). Per the germline V gene, CDR1 is MGHDK and CDR2 is SYGVNS. The length of the CDR3 is 17 residues. V was pared by 2 bases and J by 9 bases, with 23 bases between. CDR3 residues: CASSELSPGQGKPIQYF. CDR3 coding DNA: TGTGCCAGCAGTGAACTATCTCCAGGGCAGGGAAAGCCCATTCAGTACTTC.

The rearrangement uses TRBV19 and TRBJ1-2; 7 positions agree with TRBD1. V lost 4 bases and J lost 1; bases outside the gene matches: 6. The V gene's germline CDR1 is LNHDA and CDR2 SQIVND (reference sequence). The CDR3 has 15 residues. CDR3: CASSTRQGGNYGYTF. DNA of the CDR3: TGTGCCAGTAGTACCCGACAGGGTGGTAACTATGGCTACACCTTC.

V usage is TRBV18 and J usage is TRBJ2-3, with TRBD1 matching over 10 bases. V was clipped by 8 bases and J by 1 base; unmatched bases: 6. Per the germline V gene, CDR1 is KGHSH and CDR2 is LQKENI. The CDR3 totals 15 residues. The CDR3 nucleotides are TGTGCCAGCCAAAAAGGACAGGGGGGCACAGATACGCAGTATTTT. Its protein is CASQKGQGGTDTQYF.

The chain joins TRBV7-2 to TRBJ1-2; unclear D gene. Germline lookup yields CDR1 SGHTA and CDR2 FQGNSA. V dropped 3 bases and J dropped 2 bases, with 7 bases sitting between them. CDR3 length: 13 residues. The CDR3 loop reads CASSFRGNYGYTF. In DNA form, the CDR3 reads TGTGCCAGCAGCTTTCGGGGAAACTATGGCTACACCTTC.

The chain combines TRBV27 with TRBJ1-1; perhaps TRBD1 as D (5 bases). CDR3 size: 15 residues. The germline V and J ends were trimmed by 7 bases and 3 bases, with 18 bases remaining between them. CDR1 is MNHEY and CDR2 is SMNVEV in the germline V gene (reference sequence). CDR3 in amino acids: CASTRQRGSDTEAFF. CDR3 coding DNA: TGTGCCAGCACCAGACAACGGGGGTCAGACACTGAAGCTTTCTTT.

This clone appeared a single time. The chain uses TRBV5-6 and TRBJ1-2, with 8 positions matching TRBD1. CDR1 and CDR2 (germline): SGHDT, YYEEEE. The junction had 5 bases not matched to a gene; V was cut back by 0 bases and J by 7 bases. CDR3 size: 14 residues. The DNA for the CDR3 is TGTGCCAGCAGCTTGGGGACAGGGATCGGTGGCTACACCTTC. Protein sequence: CASSLGTGIGGYTF. Drawing the rest from reference TRBV5-6 and TRBJ1-2, the complete variable domain is DAGVTQSPTHLIKTRGQQVTLRCSPKSGHDTVSWYQQALGQGPQFIFQYYEEEERQRGNFPDRFSGHQFPNYSSELNVNALLLGDSALYLCASSLGTGIGGYTFGSGTRLTVV.

CDR3 sequence (DNA): TGCGCCAGCAGCTCACCCGGGACAGAAGCTTTCTTT. Translated: CASSSPGTEAFF. The rearrangement uses TRBV5-1 and TRBJ1-1; D may be TRBD1 (6 bases). This CDR3 region has 12 residues. Per germline, CDR1 SGHRS and CDR2 YFSETQ. V was pared by 3 bases and J by 8 bases, with 11 bases between.

The chain has TRBV5-1 and TRBJ1-1, with D unclear. The germline CDR1 and CDR2 sequences are SGHRS and YFSETQ. This CDR3 has 14 residues. V lost 4 bases and J lost 5, with 15 bases in between. The CDR3 sequence: CASSREALGTEAFF. In DNA form, the CDR3 reads TGCGCCAGCAGCCGGGAGGCCCTCGGGACTGAAGCTTTCTTT.

This clone was seen only once. This sequence joins TRBV6-5 and TRBJ2-5; possible D gene TRBD2, 6 bases. Deletions cut 6 bases from V and 5 bases from J, with 19 bases between. The length of the CDR3 is 15 residues. The germline gives CDR1 MNHEY, CDR2 SVGAGI. CDR3 in amino acids: CASSLGGGNGETQYF. The CDR3 DNA reads as TGTGCCAGCAGCCTTGGAGGCGGGAACGGGGAGACCCAGTACTTC.

The CDR3 DNA sequence: TGTGCCAGCCGGGCTAGCGGGAGCGGAGAGACCCAGTACTTC. Translating gives CASRASGSGETQYF. The chain is built from TRBV5-7 and TRBJ2-5; TRBD2 matches at 10 bases. Being an ORF, TRBV5-7 has a function that is uncertain. The length of the CDR3 is 14 residues. V shed 7 bases and J 4 bases; nucleotides not matched to a gene: 7.

The CDR3 loop is CASSWQGSNQPQHF. As DNA, the CDR3 is TGTGCCAGCAGTTGGCAGGGGAGCAATCAGCCCCAGCATTTT. The rearrangement links TRBV6-6 to TRBJ1-5; TRBD1 might be the D (6 bases). With 4 bases removed from V and 1 base from J, the gap between germline ends came to 8 bases. Germline CDR1 MNHNY, CDR2 SVGAGI (reference sequence). This CDR3 spans 14 amino acids.

The chain recombines TRBV2 with TRBJ2-2; 14 bases agree with TRBD2. V gave up 9 bases and J gave up 4 bases; unmatched junction bases: 7. The CDR3 loop spans 16 amino acids. From germline, CDR1 is SNHLY and CDR2 FYNNEI. In DNA form, the CDR3 reads TGTGCCAGTCGACTAGCGGGAGGGCCGGGCACCGGGGAGCTGTTTTTT. Translation: CASRLAGGPGTGELFF.

V gene TRBV11-2 combines with J gene TRBJ1-2, with D uncertain. CDR3 length: 15 amino acids. Germline V gene lookup returns CDR1 SGHAT and CDR2 FQNNGV. V dropped 0 bases and J dropped 6 bases, with 14 bases sitting between them. In nucleotides, the CDR3 is TGTGCCAGCAGCTTAGATAATTCGGGATGGGATGGCTACACCTTC. This gives the protein CASSLDNSGWDGYTF. The full variable domain, completed using reference TRBV11-2 and TRBJ1-2, is EAGVAQSPRYKIIEKRQSVAFWCNPISGHATLYWYQQILGQGPKLLIQFQNNGVVDDSQLPKDRFSAERLKGVDSTLKIQPAKLEDSAVYLCASSLDNSGWDGYTFGSGTRLTVV.

Note on this clone: Other DNA sequences in this specimen translate into the identical CDR3. This rearrangement joins TRBV27 to TRBJ2-7; the match to TRBD1 covers 10 bases. The CDR3 sequence is 14 residues long. V dropped 2 bases and J dropped 4; count of bases not matched to a gene: 2. Per the germline V gene, CDR1 is MNHEY and CDR2 is SMNVEV (reference sequence). The CDR3 nucleotides are TGTGCCAGCAGTTTAGGGACAGGGGCTTACGAGCAGTACTTC. It encodes CASSLGTGAYEQYF.

This chain uses TRBV4-1 with TRBJ2-7, with 13 bases fitting TRBD2. Trimming took 4 bases from V and 5 from J; bases not matched to a gene: 14. The CDR3 consists of 18 residues. Germline CDR1 reads MGHRA; CDR2 reads YSYEKL. CDR3 sequence (DNA): TGCGCCAGCAGCCGACAAATCTTACTAGCGGGAGGGCCCGACGAGCAGTACTTC. This sequence encodes CASSRQILLAGGPDEQYF.

The rearrangement joins TRBV4-3 to TRBJ2-7, with D possibly matching TRBD2 (6 bases). Between the trimmed V and J ends, which lost 0 bases and 2 bases, there was a span of 17 bases. Germline lookup yields CDR1 LGHNA and CDR2 YSLEER. The CDR3 loop spans 17 amino acids. The CDR3 spells CASSQDIGAGRPYEQYF. DNA for the CDR3: TGCGCCAGCAGCCAAGATATAGGGGCAGGGAGGCCCTACGAGCAGTACTTC.

The V and J genes are TRBV5-1 and TRBJ2-5, with 12 bases matching TRBD1. After removal of 4 bases from V and 5 bases from J, the junction contained 3 bases not matched to a gene. Germline CDR1 reads SGHRS; CDR2 reads YFSETQ. The CDR3 runs to 14 residues. The CDR3 is CASSPGQGAETQYF. CDR3 DNA sequence: TGCGCCAGCAGCCCGGGACAGGGGGCTGAGACCCAGTACTTC.

The rearrangement uses TRBV19 and TRBJ2-1; 8 nucleotides line up with TRBD2. V was pared by 3 bases and J by 0 bases, with 7 bases of the junction left unmatched. CDR3 length: 17 residues. Germline V gene lookup returns CDR1 LNHDA and CDR2 SQIVND (reference sequence). The CDR3 sequence is CASSIRGGRSSYNEQFF. The CDR3 bases are TGTGCCAGTAGTATCCGTGGCGGGAGGAGCTCCTACAATGAGCAGTTCTTC.

V gene TRBV6-5 combines with J gene TRBJ1-2, with 7 bases fitting TRBD1. V lost 8 bases to trimming and J lost 2 bases; unmatched junction nucleotides: 8. Looked up from germline, CDR1 is MNHEY and CDR2 is SVGAGI. This CDR3 is 14 amino acids long. For the CDR3, the DNA is TGTGCCAGCGGCGCCGGGACAGACAACTATGGCTACACCTTC. The encoded protein is CASGAGTDNYGYTF.

The rearrangement links TRBV6-1 to TRBJ1-2; 7 bases map to TRBD1. Looked up from germline, CDR1 is MNHNS and CDR2 is SASEGT. V gave up 2 bases and J gave up 3 bases; unmatched junction bases: 9. The CDR3 is 16 residues long. CDR3 in amino acids: CASSESRDRVDYGYTF. The CDR3 DNA follows: TGTGCCAGCAGTGAATCTCGGGACAGAGTGGACTATGGCTACACCTTC.

This chain uses TRBV30 with TRBJ2-3; 15 nucleotides match TRBD2. Germline lookup yields CDR1 GTSNPN and CDR2 SVGIG (reference sequence). The CDR3 runs to 17 residues. The J segment lost 2 bases and the V segment lost 8 bases, leaving 11 bases of the junction unmatched. The CDR3 sequence is CAGLGLAGGLATDTQYF. The DNA for the CDR3 is TGTGCCGGACTGGGACTAGCGGGAGGTCTAGCCACAGATACGCAGTATTTT.

The rearrangement links TRBV14 to TRBJ2-7; D might be TRBD2 (5 bases). Germline V CDR1 and CDR2: SGHDN, FVKESK. This CDR3 region has 13 residues. V lost 3 bases and J 7 bases, leaving 13 bases between the germline ends. CDR3 loop: CASSQPLVGEQYF. The CDR3 nucleotides read TGTGCCAGCAGCCAGCCACTAGTGGGTGAGCAGTACTTC.

The rearrangement links TRBV5-1 to TRBJ2-2, with 10 bases that match TRBD2. J lost 5 bases, V lost 1 base, and 8 bases had no gene match. This CDR3 is built from 17 residues. The V gene's germline CDR1 is SGHRS and CDR2 YFSETQ. As DNA, the CDR3 is TGCGCCAGCAGCTTGAGGGCTAGCGGGGGCGATACCGGGGAGCTGTTTTTT. Protein sequence: CASSLRASGGDTGELFF.